The 16 T cell receptor beta chains presented below share a single source sample, sequenced in a study of blood T cell repertoires in COVID-19. Sequencing was performed with immunoSEQ multiplex PCR; in TCRdb, only in-frame clones are kept and a portion is missing. The data hold around 150,000 clones, with 85% observed a single time. Sequencing was carried out using peripheral blood. Every receptor here comes from a human donor with acute or convalescent COVID-19. The donor label of this sample is uncertain.

The chain joins TRBV7-2 to TRBJ1-3, with D perhaps matching TRBD1 (6 bases). V shed 5 bases and J shed 0 bases, with 14 bases lying between them. Germline V gene lookup returns CDR1 SGHTA and CDR2 FQGNSA. The CDR3 spans 16 residues. CDR3 loop: CASSPGTLSSGNTIYF. CDR3 nucleotides: TGTGCCAGCAGCCCCGGGACACTGAGCTCTGGAAACACCATATATTTT.

The chain uses TRBV2 and TRBJ1-1, with D perhaps TRBD1 (5 bases). Trimming removed 7 bases from V and 6 bases from J, with 18 bases in between. The germline gives CDR1 SNHLY, CDR2 FYNNEI. This CDR3 has 14 residues. Here the CDR3 reads CASNVIVGGSEAFF. The CDR3 coding sequence is TGTGCCAGCAACGTTATAGTGGGGGGTTCTGAAGCTTTCTTT.

The chain recombines TRBV11-3 with TRBJ2-1; 10 bases fit TRBD2. The CDR3 totals 15 residues. From germline, CDR1 is SGHNT and CDR2 YENEEA. With 5 bases clipped from V and 8 bases from J, the junction kept 9 bases outside the gene matches. Here the CDR3 reads CASSPPGLASHEQFF. The CDR3 DNA reads TGTGCCAGCAGCCCGCCGGGACTAGCGTCCCATGAGCAGTTCTTC. The entire variable domain, with the rest obtained from reference TRBV11-3 and TRBJ2-1, is as follows: EAGVVQSPRYKIIEKKQPVAFWCNPISGHNTLYWYLQNLGQGPELLIRYENEEAVDDSQLPKDRFSAERLKGVDSTLKIQPAELGDSAVYLCASSPPGLASHEQFFGPGTRLTVL.

CDR3 DNA: TGCGCCAGCAGCTTAAGGGCGGGGGAAGGTACGCAGTATTTT. This translates into CASSLRAGEGTQYF. J is TRBJ2-3 and V is TRBV5-1, with 7 positions matching TRBD2. Germline CDR1 is SGHRS and CDR2 is YFSETQ. With V trimmed by 2 bases and J by 8 bases, 8 bases remained unmatched. CDR3 size: 14 residues.

The chain carries TRBV30 and TRBJ2-7; 7 bases are a match to TRBD1. The CDR3 contains 15 residues. The germline CDR1 and CDR2 sequences are GTSNPN and SVGIG (reference sequence). The V segment lost 0 bases and the J segment 2 bases; nucleotides outside the gene matches: 7. The CDR3 DNA follows: TGTGCCTGGAGTGTATTGGGGCAGGGGGCCTACGAGCAGTACTTC. The encoded protein is CAWSVLGQGAYEQYF.

The chain has TRBV11-3 and TRBJ2-2; D not certain. Per the germline V gene, CDR1 is SGHNT and CDR2 is YENEEA. V lost 2 bases and J lost 1, with 8 bases in between. The CDR3 runs to 15 residues. Written as DNA, the CDR3 is TGTGCCAGCAGCTTATCCTCGGGGAACACCGGGGAGCTGTTTTTT. This sequence encodes CASSLSSGNTGELFF.

This rearrangement joins TRBV19 to TRBJ1-5, with D perhaps TRBD1 (6 bases). Trimming stripped 6 bases from V and 3 bases from J, with 18 bases between. Germline V gene sequence: CDR1 LNHDA, CDR2 SQIVND (reference sequence). The CDR3 has 16 amino acids. CDR3 region: CASSSTSRGANQPQHF. CDR3 nucleotides: TGTGCCAGTAGCTCGACTTCCCGGGGGGCCAATCAGCCCCAGCATTTT.

This clone is a singleton in its sample. V usage is TRBV27 and J usage is TRBJ2-2, with TRBD1 matching 9 bases. This CDR3 has 15 amino acids. Trimming took 6 bases from V and 7 from J; bases not matched to a gene: 9. In germline, CDR1 is MNHEY, CDR2 SMNVEV (reference sequence). CDR3 loop: CASSHRDRVIGELFF. CDR3 in DNA: TGTGCCAGCAGCCACCGGGACAGGGTGATCGGGGAGCTGTTTTTT.

This sequence joins TRBV25-1 and TRBJ1-3; TRBD1 matches 10 bases. With V trimmed by 5 bases and J by 1 base, 5 bases remained unmatched. The germline V gene encodes CDR1 MGHDK and CDR2 SYGVNS. There are 16 residues in the CDR3. The CDR3 here is CASSRQGATSGNTIYF. The CDR3 DNA reads as TGTGCCAGCAGTAGACAGGGGGCGACTTCTGGAAACACCATATATTTT.

V usage is TRBV7-9 and J usage is TRBJ1-1; tentatively, D is TRBD1 (5 bases). This CDR3 is 13 amino acids long. Germline V lookup: CDR1 SEHNR, CDR2 FQNEAQ (reference sequence). V was shortened by 5 bases and J by 5 bases, with 12 bases between the two germline ends. For the CDR3, the DNA is TGTGCCAGCAGCACTGCAGGGCGAACTGAAGCTTTCTTT. Amino acid sequence: CASSTAGRTEAFF.

The J gene is TRBJ1-6, the V gene TRBV4-1, with a weak D call TRBD1 (5 bases). This CDR3 is 15 amino acids long. Trimming stripped 0 bases from V and 8 bases from J, with 11 bases between. Germline lookup yields CDR1 MGHRA and CDR2 YSYEKL. The CDR3 sequence is CASSQDPRTHSPLHF. The CDR3 nucleotides read TGCGCCAGCAGCCAAGATCCTAGGACACATTCACCCCTCCACTTT.

V is TRBV9 and J is TRBJ2-7; 9 bases are shared with TRBD1. V shed 2 bases and J 2 bases; nucleotides not matched to a gene: 5. CDR3 length: 15 amino acids. Germline V gene lookup returns CDR1 SGDLS and CDR2 YYNGEE. This CDR3 is CASSVGTGIPYEQYF. CDR3 sequence (DNA): TGTGCCAGCAGCGTCGGGACAGGGATCCCCTACGAGCAGTACTTC.

The chain uses TRBV3-1 (or the pseudogene TRBV3-2) and TRBJ2-5; D is unclear. Germline loops: CDR1 LGHDT, CDR2 YNNKEL (reference sequence). Between the trimmed V and J ends, which lost 2 bases and 7 bases, there was a span of 14 bases. The CDR3 has 14 residues. For the CDR3, the DNA is TGTGCCAGCAGCCAAATGGAAGCCCCAGGGACCCAGTACTTC. It specifies CASSQMEAPGTQYF.

The genes are TRBV6-1 and TRBJ1-2; D perhaps matches TRBD1 (5 bases). The germline V and J ends were trimmed by 3 bases and 8 bases, with 22 bases remaining between them. The CDR3 has 16 residues. The germline gives CDR1 MNHNS, CDR2 SASEGT. CDR3 in DNA: TGTGCCAGCAGTGAGGAAGGAGCAGGGTGGTATGGGGGCTACACCTTC. Protein product: CASSEEGAGWYGGYTF.

The chain has TRBV6-2 or TRBV6-3 and TRBJ1-5, with D unclear. Germline V gives CDR1 MNHEY, CDR2 SVGEGT. This CDR3 region has 16 residues. Trimming removed 4 bases at V and 2 bases at J, with 15 bases between. The DNA for the CDR3 is TGTGCCAGCAGTTCCGTCGAGGCTTTAGGCAATCAGCCCCAGCATTTT. The encoded protein is CASSSVEALGNQPQHF.

This sequence joins TRBV28 and TRBJ2-5, with TRBD2 matching 7 bases. After removal of 3 bases from V and 2 bases from J, the junction contained 9 bases not matched to a gene. The CDR3 is 16 amino acids. From germline, CDR1 is MDHEN and CDR2 SYDVKM. This CDR3 is CASSLEPSGTQETQYF. The CDR3 bases are TGTGCCAGCAGTTTGGAGCCTAGCGGAACGCAAGAGACCCAGTACTTC.